This T cell receptor (beta chain) was found in a study of T cell clusters in autoimmune cytopenias. One tube held mixed TRB-A and TRB-B primer pools for touch-down PCR. Following a re-call of the multiplex PCR reads, TCRdb has one entry per CDR3 protein and lacks DNA. With approximately 4,900 distinct CDR3 sequences in the sample, the ten largest clones hold approximately 20%. TRB amplification used approximately 250 ng of peripheral blood genomic DNA. In germline, CDR1 is MNHNS, CDR2 SASEGT. This CDR3 has 15 residues. The receptor comes from a human donor with an autoimmune cytopenia or autoimmune hepatitis (not recorded which). Sequencing was done on a sample of peripheral blood. The J gene is TRBJ1-5, the V gene TRBV6-1; TCRdb picks TRBD1, but there is no DNA to check that call. CDR3 loop: CASSGSGALNQPQHF.